This T cell receptor beta chain appears in the sequencing data of a study of shared T cell receptors in the human thymus. Here immunoSEQ multiplex PCR was the method, and the copy in TCRdb shows in-frame clones only, minus some. The profile covers approximately 490,000 clones, with around 78% appearing a single time and 0.013% taken by the ten largest. The length of the CDR3 is 17 residues. V gave up 5 bases and J gave up 4 bases; unmatched junction bases: 16. The germline V gene has CDR1 PRHDT and CDR2 FYEKMQ (reference sequence). This same sample was also taken into another study, of human thymus T cells. That publication notes: Among the donors, all were healthy Finnish infants having corrective surgery for congenital heart defects. Thymic material originated from resections removed in the course of corrective heart surgery. Across thymic and blood repertoires, the usage of V and J genes appeared to be biased. Thymic repertoires overlap heavily among unrelated individuals, related research has reported.

The rearrangement links TRBV13 to TRBJ2-7; 8 nucleotides line up with TRBD2. Sequencing used thymocytes. This TCR derives from a boy under two years old with a congenital heart defect. The CDR3 DNA sequence: TGTGCCAGCAGCACTAAACCGACTAGCGCCTTAGGGTACGAGCAGTACTTC. This translates into CASSTKPTSALGYEQYF.